Following are 28 T cell receptor beta chains from one sample sequenced in a study of cytomegalovirus exposure and HLA in healthy donors. The PCR ran on 60 Vbeta and 13 Jbeta primers. Clones were sequenced by immunoSEQ multiplex PCR, and TCRdb holds only the in-frame ones, with some missing. The repertoire holds about 110,000 clones, 60% to 75% seen once, with 7.8% in the top ten. What was sequenced was PBMCs. All receptors come from a man aged 25 to 40 in good health and CMV-seronegative.

CDR3 region: CASSLGQGGYGYTF. The CDR3, as DNA: TGCGCCAGCAGCTTGGGTCAGGGAGGCTATGGCTACACCTTC. The gene calls are TRBV5-1 and TRBJ1-2, with TRBD1 as a possible D gene (5 bases). The CDR3 is 14 residues long. With 0 bases removed from V and 4 bases from J, the gap between germline ends came to 10 bases. Germline V lookup: CDR1 SGHRS, CDR2 YFSETQ.

V usage is TRBV10-3 and J usage is TRBJ1-1, with D uncertain. CDR1 and CDR2 from the germline V gene are ENHRY and SYGVKD. The CDR3 covers 12 residues. V dropped 10 bases and J dropped 1 base, with 10 bases sitting between them. Here the CDR3 reads CATRATNTEAFF. CDR3 nucleotides: TGTGCCACACGTGCTACGAACACTGAAGCTTTCTTT.

Concerning this clone itself: This sample also contains other DNA sequences that code for the same CDR3. The chain uses TRBV5-4 and TRBJ2-5; 7 bases line up with TRBD1. V lost 0 bases to trimming and J lost 4 bases; unmatched junction nucleotides: 0. This CDR3 contains 13 residues. Germline V gene sequence: CDR1 SGHNT, CDR2 YYREEE (reference sequence). The DNA for the CDR3 is TGTGCCAGCAGCTTGGACAGGGGAGAGACCCAGTACTTC. As protein: CASSLDRGETQYF.

The V and J genes are TRBV18 and TRBJ2-7; 7 bases are a match to TRBD2. The germline V gene encodes CDR1 KGHSH and CDR2 LQKENI. The CDR3 loop spans 14 amino acids. V dropped 8 bases and J dropped 4; count of bases not matched to a gene: 11. CDR3 nucleotide sequence: TGTGCCAGCCGCCTTGGGACTACTCGATACGAGCAGTACTTC. This translates into CASRLGTTRYEQYF.

The chain uses TRBV28 and TRBJ2-7; 10 bases line up with TRBD2. The CDR3 extends over 14 amino acids. J gave up 3 bases and V 8 bases, and 7 bases lay outside the gene matches. Germline CDR1 reads MDHEN; CDR2 reads SYDVKM. The CDR3, as DNA: TGTGCCAGCGGCGGACTAGCGGAGTTCTACGAGCAGTACTTC. As protein: CASGGLAEFYEQYF. The variable domain in full, with the rest retrieved from reference TRBV28 and TRBJ2-7, is DVKVTQSSRYLVKRTGEKVFLECVQDMDHENMFWYRQDPGLGLRLIYFSYDVKMKEKGDIPEGYSVSREKKERFSLILESASTNQTSMYLCASGGLAEFYEQYFGPGTRLTVT.

The V gene is TRBV5-1, the J gene TRBJ1-3; D call uncertain. Per germline, CDR1 SGHRS and CDR2 YFSETQ. V gave up 0 bases and J gave up 0 bases, with 4 bases separating them. The CDR3 extends over 14 amino acids. The CDR3 DNA sequence: TGCGCCAGCAGCTTGGGGAGCTCTGGAAACACCATATATTTT. Protein sequence: CASSLGSSGNTIYF.

The CDR3 region has the DNA TGTGCCAGTAGGGAACAGGGCACTGGAAACACCATATATTTT. This codes for CASREQGTGNTIYF. The chain joins TRBV19 to TRBJ1-3; D perhaps matches TRBD1 (6 bases). CDR1 is LNHDA, CDR2 SQIVND, per germline (reference sequence). This CDR3 comprises 14 residues. Trimming removed 6 bases at V and 2 bases at J, with 11 bases between.

This clone was recorded once. The chain has TRBV7-3 and TRBJ2-5, with 8 nucleotides matching TRBD1. With 5 bases clipped from V and 5 bases from J, the junction kept 7 bases outside the gene matches. This CDR3 has 14 residues. Germline V gene sequence: CDR1 SGHTA, CDR2 FQGTGA. Here the CDR3 DNA reads TGTGCCAGCAGCACCGGACAGGGCCGTGAGACCCAGTACTTC. This sequence encodes CASSTGQGRETQYF.

The chain is built from TRBV19 and TRBJ2-2; D unresolved. The CDR3 has 12 amino acids. Trimming took 8 bases from V and 1 from J, leaving 5 bases between them. The germline gives CDR1 LNHDA, CDR2 SQIVND (reference sequence). The CDR3 reads CASYRNTGELFF. CDR3 coding DNA: TGTGCCAGTTATAGGAACACCGGGGAGCTGTTTTTT.

The rearrangement links TRBV5-1 to TRBJ1-2, with 12 bases aligning to TRBD1. Looked up from germline, CDR1 is SGHRS and CDR2 is YFSETQ. This CDR3 region has 16 residues. J gave up 4 bases and V 4 bases, and 8 bases lay outside the gene matches. CDR3 nucleotides: TGCGCCAGCAGCAAGGGGACAGGGGGCGCGGGCTATGGCTACACCTTC. Encoded protein: CASSKGTGGAGYGYTF.

This clone turned up a few times. The V call is TRBV5-1, the J call TRBJ2-5; possible D gene TRBD1, 5 bases. The end of the DNA is better explained by TRBJ2-7, so the J call may be wrong. The CDR3 contains 13 residues. CDR1 is SGHRS, CDR2 YFSETQ, per germline. DNA of the CDR3: TGCGCCAGCAGCTTGGATGACAGCTACGAGCAGTACTTC. Translated: CASSLDDSYEQYF.

This clone came up a few times. The rearrangement joins TRBV27 to TRBJ1-2, with D possibly TRBD1 on 6 matching bases. V was clipped by 8 bases and J by 4 bases, with 11 bases between them. The CDR3 loop spans 12 amino acids. The germline CDR1 and CDR2 sequences are MNHEY and SMNVEV (reference sequence). The CDR3 DNA is TGTGCCAGCTGGACAGCTGTCTATGGCTACACCTTC. Its protein is CASWTAVYGYTF.

The sample holds a few counts of this clone. The CDR3 spells CASSFSTGTGAYEQYF. In nucleotides, the CDR3 is TGTGCCAGCAGCTTCTCAACCGGGACAGGGGCCTACGAGCAGTACTTC. V gene TRBV7-2 combines with J gene TRBJ2-5, with 10 bases identical to TRBD1. The end of the DNA fits TRBJ2-7 better, so the J call may be wrong. The CDR3 sequence is 16 residues long. The V gene's germline CDR1 is SGHTA and CDR2 FQGNSA.

The chain is built from TRBV11-3 and TRBJ2-3; TRBD2 matches 10 bases. This CDR3 is 16 amino acids long. Germline CDR1 SGHNT, CDR2 YENEEA. Unmatched junction bases numbered 5, after V lost 5 bases and J lost 0 bases. The CDR3 reads CASSPGLAVSTDTQYF. The CDR3 bases are TGTGCCAGCAGCCCCGGACTAGCGGTTAGCACAGATACGCAGTATTTT.

V usage is TRBV30 and J usage is TRBJ1-4; no reliable D call. CDR3 length: 13 amino acids. The V gene lost 4 bases and the J gene lost 8 bases, with 14 bases spanning the gap. Germline V gene sequence: CDR1 GTSNPN, CDR2 SVGIG (reference sequence). The CDR3 coding sequence is TGTGCCTGGACGCGGGGTTCGTACGAAAAACTGTTTTTT. It encodes CAWTRGSYEKLFF.

This chain uses TRBV9 with TRBJ2-3, with TRBD2 identical over 11 bases. The CDR3 consists of 18 residues. Germline CDR1 SGDLS, CDR2 YYNGEE. J gave up 2 bases and V 3 bases, and 11 bases lay outside the gene matches. The CDR3 DNA sequence: TGTGCCAGCAGCGAGGGACTAGCGGATCACGGATTCACAGATACGCAGTATTTT. Translating it yields CASSEGLADHGFTDTQYF.

The chain uses TRBV12-5 and TRBJ1-2; D is possibly TRBD1 (5 bases). V was clipped by 3 bases and J by 3 bases, with 5 bases between them. This CDR3 contains 12 residues. Germline CDR1 reads LGHNT; CDR2 reads FRNRAP. The CDR3 DNA reads as TGTGCTAGTGGTTTAGGGGACTATGGCTACACCTTC. As protein: CASGLGDYGYTF.

V usage is TRBV7-8 and J usage is TRBJ2-5; 7 nucleotides match TRBD1. The CDR3 covers 16 residues. Germline-derived CDR1 and CDR2 are SGHVS and FQNEAQ. The V gene end was trimmed by 2 bases and the J gene end by 4 bases; junction bases not matched to a gene: 10. CDR3 nucleotide sequence: TGTGCCAGCAGCTTACTACGACAGGGACGGCGAGAGACCCAGTACTTC. Encoded protein: CASSLLRQGRRETQYF.

The CDR3 DNA reads as TGTGCCAGCAGCCTTACAGGGGGCAGTCAGCCCCAGCATTTT. Translated: CASSLTGGSQPQHF. The chain joins TRBV6-6 to TRBJ1-5, with 9 bases fitting TRBD1. The junction had 6 bases not matched to a gene; V was cut back by 6 bases and J by 6 bases. The CDR3 is 14 residues long. Germline V gene lookup returns CDR1 MNHNY and CDR2 SVGAGI (reference sequence).

The chain combines TRBV20-1 with TRBJ2-7; D is possibly TRBD1 (5 bases). V was shortened by 6 bases and J by 7 bases, with 13 bases between the two germline ends. The germline V gene encodes CDR1 DFQATT and CDR2 SNEGSKA (reference sequence). This CDR3 contains 11 residues. CDR3 region: CSAEKGLEQYF. CDR3 DNA sequence: TGCAGTGCCGAGAAGGGGCTTGAGCAGTACTTC.

The rearrangement links TRBV6-5 to TRBJ1-2; D is possibly TRBD1 (5 bases). V shed 0 bases and J shed 4 bases, with 12 bases lying between them. Germline values: CDR1 MNHEY, CDR2 SVGAGI. The CDR3 is made up of 15 amino acids. CDR3 region: CASSYSAGSFYGYTF. For the CDR3, the DNA is TGTGCCAGCAGTTACTCCGCAGGGTCCTTCTATGGCTACACCTTC.

The chain employs TRBV2 and TRBJ1-2, with 8 bases identical to TRBD1. After removal of 7 bases from V and 6 bases from J, the junction contained 10 bases not matched to a gene. The length of the CDR3 is 14 residues. Germline CDR1 reads SNHLY; CDR2 reads FYNNEI. Written as DNA, the CDR3 is TGTGCCAGCAACCCCCTGGACAGGGTGGATGGCTACACCTTC. It codes for CASNPLDRVDGYTF.

The rearrangement links TRBV9 to TRBJ2-2; 9 nucleotides match TRBD1. V shed 8 bases and J 2 bases; nucleotides not matched to a gene: 4. CDR1 and CDR2 from the germline V gene are SGDLS and YYNGEE. This CDR3 is 14 amino acids long. Written as DNA, the CDR3 is TGTGCCAGTAGGGACAGGGATAACACCGGGGAGCTGTTTTTT. It translates to CASRDRDNTGELFF. The variable domain in full, completed from reference TRBV9 and TRBJ2-2, reads DSGVTQTPKHLITATGQRVTLRCSPRSGDLSVYWYQQSLDQGLQFLIQYYNGEERAKGNILERFSAQQFPDLHSELNLSSLELGDSALYFCASRDRDNTGELFFGEGSRLTVL.

The rearrangement joins TRBV5-6 to TRBJ2-2; D is perhaps TRBD2 (6 bases). CDR3 length equals 15 residues. The germline CDR1 and CDR2 sequences are SGHDT and YYEEEE. The V end lost 6 bases, the J end lost 0 bases, and 12 bases lay between the germline ends. The DNA for the CDR3 is TGTGCCAGCAAAAGGTGGGGGGCGAACACCGGGGAGCTGTTTTTT. Amino acid sequence: CASKRWGANTGELFF.

This clone was detected a few times. This chain uses TRBV28 with TRBJ2-5; D is perhaps TRBD1 (6 bases). V lost 6 bases, J lost 5 bases, and 13 bases lay in between. Germline V gene data show CDR1 as MDHEN and CDR2 as SYDVKM. The CDR3 runs to 13 residues. As DNA, the CDR3 is TGTGCCAGCAGCGTGGGGGCTATCGAGACCCAGTACTTC. Its translation is CASSVGAIETQYF.

This chain links TRBV19 with TRBJ2-7; the match to TRBD2 covers 9 bases. CDR1 and CDR2 (germline): LNHDA, SQIVND (reference sequence). CDR3 length equals 16 residues. J was trimmed by 2 bases and V by 5 bases; bases with no gene match: 10. In DNA form, the CDR3 reads TGTGCCAGTAGTGACCAAGCCGGGACTAGCACCTACGAGCAGTACTTC. Its protein product is CASSDQAGTSTYEQYF.

The J gene is TRBJ1-4, the V gene TRBV6-1, with D possibly TRBD1 on 5 matching bases. Germline lookup yields CDR1 MNHNS and CDR2 SASEGT. V lost 1 base, J lost 5 bases, and 14 bases lay in between. This CDR3 has 16 residues. Here the CDR3 reads CASSEGRGVGNEKLFF. DNA of the CDR3: TGTGCCAGCAGTGAAGGACGGGGGGTAGGGAATGAAAAACTGTTTTTT.

The chain is built from TRBV4-1 and TRBJ1-2; D is unresolved. CDR3 size: 13 residues. Germline V gene data show CDR1 as MGHRA and CDR2 as YSYEKL. Between the trimmed V and J ends, which lost 0 bases and 6 bases, there was a span of 8 bases. This CDR3 reads CASSQDQFNGYTF. CDR3 in DNA: TGCGCCAGCAGCCAAGATCAGTTTAATGGCTACACCTTC.